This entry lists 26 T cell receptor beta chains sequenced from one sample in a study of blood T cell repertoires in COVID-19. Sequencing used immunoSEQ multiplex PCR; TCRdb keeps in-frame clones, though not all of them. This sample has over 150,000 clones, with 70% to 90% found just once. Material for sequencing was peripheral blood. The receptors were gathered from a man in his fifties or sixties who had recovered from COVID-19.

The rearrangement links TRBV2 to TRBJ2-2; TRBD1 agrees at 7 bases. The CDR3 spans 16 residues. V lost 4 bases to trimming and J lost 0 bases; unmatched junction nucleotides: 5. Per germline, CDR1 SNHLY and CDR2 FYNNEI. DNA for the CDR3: TGTGCCAGCAGTGTGGACAGGCCCTCGAACACCGGGGAGCTGTTTTTT. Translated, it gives CASSVDRPSNTGELFF.

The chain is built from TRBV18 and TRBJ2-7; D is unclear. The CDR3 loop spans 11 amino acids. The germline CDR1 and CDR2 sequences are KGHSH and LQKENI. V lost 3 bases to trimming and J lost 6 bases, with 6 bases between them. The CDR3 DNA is TGTGCCAGCTCACCTAGATTCGAGCAGTACTTC. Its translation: CASSPRFEQYF.

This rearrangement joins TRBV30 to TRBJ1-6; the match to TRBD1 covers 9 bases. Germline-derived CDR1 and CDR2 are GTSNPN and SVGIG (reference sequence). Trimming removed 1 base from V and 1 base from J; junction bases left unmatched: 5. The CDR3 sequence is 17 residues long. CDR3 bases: TGTGCCTGGAGTGCCGACAGGGGGACGTCCTATAATTCACCCCTCCACTTT. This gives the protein CAWSADRGTSYNSPLHF. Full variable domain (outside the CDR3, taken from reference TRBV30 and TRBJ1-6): SQTIHQWPATLVQPVGSPLSLECTVEGTSNPNLYWYRQAAGRGLQLLFYSVGIGQISSEVPQNLSASRPQDRQFILSSKKLLLSDSGFYLCAWSADRGTSYNSPLHFGNGTRLTVT.

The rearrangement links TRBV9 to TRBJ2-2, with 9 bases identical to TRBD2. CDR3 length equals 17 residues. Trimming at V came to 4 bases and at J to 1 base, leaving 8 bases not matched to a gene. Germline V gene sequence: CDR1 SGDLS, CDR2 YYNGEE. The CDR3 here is CASSSPRGGMNTGELFF. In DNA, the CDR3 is TGTGCCAGCAGCTCCCCGCGGGGGGGCATGAACACCGGGGAGCTGTTTTTT.

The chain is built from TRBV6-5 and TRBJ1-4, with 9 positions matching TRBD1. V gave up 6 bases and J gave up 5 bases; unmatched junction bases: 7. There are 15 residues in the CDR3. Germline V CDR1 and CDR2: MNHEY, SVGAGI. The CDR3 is CASRLTGGRNEKLFF. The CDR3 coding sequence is TGTGCCAGCAGACTGACAGGGGGTAGGAATGAAAAACTGTTTTTT.

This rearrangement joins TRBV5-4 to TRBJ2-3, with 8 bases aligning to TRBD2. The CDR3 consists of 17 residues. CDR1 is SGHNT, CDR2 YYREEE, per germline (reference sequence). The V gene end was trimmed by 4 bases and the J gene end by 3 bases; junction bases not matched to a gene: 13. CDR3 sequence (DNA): TGTGCCAGCAGCCGAGAGGGACTAGAGATCCCAACAGATACGCAGTATTTT. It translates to CASSREGLEIPTDTQYF.

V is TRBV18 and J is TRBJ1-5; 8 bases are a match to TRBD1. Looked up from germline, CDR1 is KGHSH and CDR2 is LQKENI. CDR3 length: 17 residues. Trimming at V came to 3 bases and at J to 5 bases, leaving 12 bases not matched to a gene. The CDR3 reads CASSPGKGTGTYQPQHF. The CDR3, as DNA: TGTGCCAGCTCACCGGGGAAGGGGACAGGTACATATCAGCCCCAGCATTTT.

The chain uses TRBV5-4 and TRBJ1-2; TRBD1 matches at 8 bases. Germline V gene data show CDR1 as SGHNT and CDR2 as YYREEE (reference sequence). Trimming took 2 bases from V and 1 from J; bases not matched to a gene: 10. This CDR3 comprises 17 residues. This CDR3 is CASSLQGGEGVNYGYTF. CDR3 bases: TGTGCCAGCAGCTTACAGGGGGGCGAGGGGGTTAACTATGGCTACACCTTC.

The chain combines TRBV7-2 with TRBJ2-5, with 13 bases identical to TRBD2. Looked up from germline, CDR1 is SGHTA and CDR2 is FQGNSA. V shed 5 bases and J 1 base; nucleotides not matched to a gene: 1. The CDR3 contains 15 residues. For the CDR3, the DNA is TGTGCCAGCAGCACTAGCGGGGGGGTCCAAGAGACCCAGTACTTC. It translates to CASSTSGGVQETQYF.

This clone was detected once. The CDR3 here is CASSLGERGNTGELFF. CDR3 bases: TGCGCCAGCAGCTTGGGGGAGCGGGGGAACACCGGGGAGCTGTTTTTT. The chain is built from TRBV5-1 and TRBJ2-2; 7 nucleotides match TRBD2. Germline V gene data show CDR1 as SGHRS and CDR2 as YFSETQ. The CDR3 extends over 16 amino acids. V lost 0 bases to trimming and J lost 1 base; unmatched junction nucleotides: 3.

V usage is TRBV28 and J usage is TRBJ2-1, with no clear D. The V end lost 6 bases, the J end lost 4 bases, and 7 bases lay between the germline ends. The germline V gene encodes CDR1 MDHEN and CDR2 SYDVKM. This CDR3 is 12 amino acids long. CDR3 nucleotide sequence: TGTGCCAGCAGCCCTAAGTACAATGAGCAGTTCTTC. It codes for CASSPKYNEQFF.

DNA of the CDR3: TGTGCCTGGAGAGACGGCTCTAGGAGCAATCAGCCCCAGCATTTT. Residues: CAWRDGSRSNQPQHF. The chain is built from TRBV30 and TRBJ1-5; D unclear. V was trimmed by 3 bases and J by 1 base, leaving 13 bases between them. Germline lookup yields CDR1 GTSNPN and CDR2 SVGIG (reference sequence). This CDR3 comprises 15 residues.

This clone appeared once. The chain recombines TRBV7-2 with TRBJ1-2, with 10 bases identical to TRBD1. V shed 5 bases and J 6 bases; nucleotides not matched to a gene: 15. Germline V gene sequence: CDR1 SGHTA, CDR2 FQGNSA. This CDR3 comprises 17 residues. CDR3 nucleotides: TGTGCCAGCAGCCCCTACAACGGACAGGGGGTGAGGAATGGCTACACCTTC. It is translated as CASSPYNGQGVRNGYTF.

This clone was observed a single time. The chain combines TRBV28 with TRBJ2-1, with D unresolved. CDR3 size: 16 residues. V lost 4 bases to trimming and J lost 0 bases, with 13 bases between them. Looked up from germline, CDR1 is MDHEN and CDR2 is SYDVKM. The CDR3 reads CASSSLTPSSYNEQFF. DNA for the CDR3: TGTGCCAGCAGTTCTCTGACACCCAGCTCCTACAATGAGCAGTTCTTC.

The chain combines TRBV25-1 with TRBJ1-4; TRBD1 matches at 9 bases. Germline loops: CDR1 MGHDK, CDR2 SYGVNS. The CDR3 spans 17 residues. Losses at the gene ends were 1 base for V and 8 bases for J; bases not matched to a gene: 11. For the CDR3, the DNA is TGTGCCAGCAGTGAATTCAGAGGACAGGGGATAGGGGAAAAACTGTTTTTT. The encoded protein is CASSEFRGQGIGEKLFF.

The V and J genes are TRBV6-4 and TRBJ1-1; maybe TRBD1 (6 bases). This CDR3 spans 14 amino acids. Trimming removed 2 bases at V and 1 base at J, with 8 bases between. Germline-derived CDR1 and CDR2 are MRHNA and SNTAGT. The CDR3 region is CASSDTDRNTEAFF. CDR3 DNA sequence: TGTGCCAGCAGTGACACGGACAGGAACACTGAAGCTTTCTTT.

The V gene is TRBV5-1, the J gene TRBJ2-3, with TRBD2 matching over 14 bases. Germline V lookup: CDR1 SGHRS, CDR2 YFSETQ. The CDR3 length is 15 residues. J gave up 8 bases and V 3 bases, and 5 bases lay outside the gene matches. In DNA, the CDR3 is TGCGCCAGCAGCTCCGGGACTAGCGGGGGAGGTACGCAGTATTTT. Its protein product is CASSSGTSGGGTQYF.

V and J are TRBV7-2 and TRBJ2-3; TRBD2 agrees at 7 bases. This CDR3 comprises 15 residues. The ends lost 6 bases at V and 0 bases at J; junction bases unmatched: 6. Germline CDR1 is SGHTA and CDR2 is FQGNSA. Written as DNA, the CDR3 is TGTGCCAGCAGAGTAGCGGGTACAAGCACAGATACGCAGTATTTT. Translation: CASRVAGTSTDTQYF.

CDR3 nucleotide sequence: TGTGCCAGCAGTTCGGGACTAGCCAAAAACATTCAGTACTTC. Its protein product is CASSSGLAKNIQYF. V and J are TRBV27 and TRBJ2-4, with D possibly being TRBD2 (6 bases). The CDR3 is 14 residues long. CDR1 is MNHEY, CDR2 SMNVEV, per germline (reference sequence). V lost 4 bases to trimming and J lost 0 bases, with 7 bases between them.

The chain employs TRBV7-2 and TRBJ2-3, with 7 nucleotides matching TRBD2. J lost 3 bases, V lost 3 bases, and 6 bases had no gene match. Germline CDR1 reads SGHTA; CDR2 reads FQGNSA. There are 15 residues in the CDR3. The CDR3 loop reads CASSLREGRTDTQYF. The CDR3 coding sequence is TGTGCCAGCAGCTTGAGGGAGGGCCGAACAGATACGCAGTATTTT.

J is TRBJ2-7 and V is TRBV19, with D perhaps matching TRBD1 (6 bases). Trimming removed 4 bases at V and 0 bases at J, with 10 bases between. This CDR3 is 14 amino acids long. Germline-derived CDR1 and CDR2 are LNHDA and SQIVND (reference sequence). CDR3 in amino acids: CASSTGQISYEQYF. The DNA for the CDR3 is TGTGCCAGTAGTACTGGACAGATCTCCTACGAGCAGTACTTC.

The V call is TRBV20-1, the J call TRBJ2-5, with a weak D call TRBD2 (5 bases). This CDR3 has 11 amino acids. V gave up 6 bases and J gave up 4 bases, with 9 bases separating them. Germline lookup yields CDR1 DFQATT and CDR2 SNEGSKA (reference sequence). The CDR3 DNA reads TGCAGTGCAGTAGCGCCAGAGACCCAGTACTTC. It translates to CSAVAPETQYF.

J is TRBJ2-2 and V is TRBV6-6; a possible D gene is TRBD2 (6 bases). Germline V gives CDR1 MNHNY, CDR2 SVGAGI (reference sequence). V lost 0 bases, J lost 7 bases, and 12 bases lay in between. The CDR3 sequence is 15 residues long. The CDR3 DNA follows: TGTGCCAGCAGTTACTCATTGGGGGGAGGCGGGGAGCTGTTTTTT. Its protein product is CASSYSLGGGGELFF.

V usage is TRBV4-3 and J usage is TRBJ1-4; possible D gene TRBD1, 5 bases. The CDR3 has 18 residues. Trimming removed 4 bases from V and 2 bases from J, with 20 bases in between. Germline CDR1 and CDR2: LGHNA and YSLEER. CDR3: CASSLLGPGGATNEKLFF. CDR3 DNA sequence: TGCGCCAGCAGCCTTCTGGGGCCGGGGGGTGCGACTAATGAAAAACTGTTTTTT.

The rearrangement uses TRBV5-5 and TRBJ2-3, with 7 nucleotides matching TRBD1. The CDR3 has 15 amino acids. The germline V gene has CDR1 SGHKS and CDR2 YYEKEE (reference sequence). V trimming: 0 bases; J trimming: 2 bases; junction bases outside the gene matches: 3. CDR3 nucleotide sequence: TGTGCCAGCAGCTTGGATACAGGGGTCACAGATACGCAGTATTTT. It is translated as CASSLDTGVTDTQYF.

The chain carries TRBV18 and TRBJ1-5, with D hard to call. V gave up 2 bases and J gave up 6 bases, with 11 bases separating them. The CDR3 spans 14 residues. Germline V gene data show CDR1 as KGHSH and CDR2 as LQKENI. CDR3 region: CASSPSAGRQPQHF. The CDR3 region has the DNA TGTGCCAGCTCACCATCGGCAGGTCGTCAGCCCCAGCATTTT. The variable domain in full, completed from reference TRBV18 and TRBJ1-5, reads NAGVMQNPRHLVRRRGQEARLRCSPMKGHSHVYWYRQLPEEGLKFMVYLQKENIIDESGMPKERFSAEFPKEGPSILRIQQVVRGDSAAYFCASSPSAGRQPQHFGDGTRLSIL.